One and the same sample provided the 25 T cell receptor beta chains below, sequenced in a study of blood T cells in healthy people across ages. Combining a sample-barcoded 5' primer with a J-beta primer mix, a second PCR ran for roughly 7 to 11 cycles. Each CDR3 protein gets one entry after TCRdb re-called the 5' RACE reads with MiXCR. The sample lists some 790,000 distinct CDR3 sequences; around 30% were seen once. Sequenced input: blood. The source of these receptors is a woman older than 75 in good health.

This clonotype has a single count. One base away lies a much larger clone, so this may be a sequencing read error. The J gene is TRBJ2-7, the V gene TRBV2, with D unresolved. The CDR3 extends over 14 amino acids. Germline loops: CDR1 SNHLY, CDR2 FYNNEI. CDR3: CAGSESRLSYEQYF. CDR3 coding DNA: TGTGCCGGCAGTGAATCCAGACTGAGCTACGAGCAGTACTTC.

This clonotype was found many times. The rearrangement uses TRBV12-3 or TRBV12-4 and TRBJ1-4; D is unresolved. The CDR3 spans 16 residues. Trimming took 6 bases from V and 6 from J, leaving 20 bases between them. CDR3: CASRWTLVPVDEKLFF. Written as DNA, the CDR3 is TGTGCCAGCAGATGGACCCTAGTCCCCGTAGATGAAAAACTGTTTTTT.

At least ten counts were recorded for this clonotype. The gene calls are TRBV11-2 and TRBJ2-1; 12 nucleotides line up with TRBD2. The germline CDR1 and CDR2 sequences are SGHAT and FQNNGV. V gave up 4 bases and J gave up 2 bases; unmatched junction bases: 21. CDR3 length: 22 amino acids. CDR3: CASSSQPLGLAGGLRTYNEQFF. The CDR3 coding sequence is TGTGCCAGCAGCTCTCAACCCTTAGGGCTAGCGGGGGGGTTGCGGACCTACAATGAGCAGTTCTTC.

The genes are TRBV21-1 and TRBJ1-5; TRBD1, the table's D call, lacks a check against the DNA. TRBV21-1 is classified as a pseudogene. The CDR3 loop spans 13 amino acids. CDR3 amino acids: CASNQGAFQPQHF. CDR3 DNA: TGTGCCAGCAACCAGGGGGCGTTTCAGCCCCAGCATTTT.

This clonotype appeared many times. V is TRBV6-2 or TRBV6-3 and J is TRBJ2-3; D unresolved. The CDR3 length is 13 residues. The germline V gene has CDR1 MNHEY and CDR2 SVGEGT. V lost 6 bases and J 1 base, leaving 8 bases between the germline ends. CDR3 in amino acids: CASRPPGTDTQYF. The CDR3 region has the DNA TGTGCCAGCAGGCCACCGGGCACAGATACGCAGTATTTT.

In this sample, this clonotype turned up a few times. The rearrangement links TRBV18 to TRBJ2-2, with TRBD1 as a possible D gene (6 bases). The germline V gene encodes CDR1 KGHSH and CDR2 LQKENI. CDR3 size: 15 residues. V gave up 0 bases and J gave up 4 bases, with 9 bases separating them. Here the CDR3 DNA reads TGTGCCAGCTCACCACCGAGACAGGTCACCGGGGAGCTGTTTTTT. Translated, it gives CASSPPRQVTGELFF.

A few counts support this clonotype. The CDR3 region is CASTWTGGSQPQHF. The DNA of the CDR3 is TGTGCCAGCACCTGGACAGGGGGTAGTCAGCCCCAGCATTTT. V is TRBV6-2 or TRBV6-3 and J is TRBJ1-5; 10 bases agree with TRBD1. CDR1 is MNHEY and CDR2 is SVGEGT in the germline V gene. The CDR3 has 14 residues. V was clipped by 7 bases and J by 6 bases; unmatched bases: 6.

With regard to this clonotype: A read error is possible here, since a much larger clone lies one base away. This chain links TRBV11-2 with TRBJ1-1; unclear D gene. The CDR3 covers 15 residues. V lost 10 bases and J 6 bases, leaving 24 bases between the germline ends. CDR1 SGHAT and CDR2 FQNNGV come from the germline V gene. The CDR3 sequence: CATSTPFRVNAEAFF. In DNA, the CDR3 is TGTGCCACCTCGACGCCTTTTCGGGTTAACGCTGAAGCTTTCTTT.

CDR3 in DNA: TGTGCCAGCAGGGGTGGAGGGCTGGGCACTGAAGCTTTCTTT. Translation gives CASRGGGLGTEAFF. The J gene is TRBJ1-1, the V gene TRBV6-2 or TRBV6-3; D unclear. Germline V gene sequence: CDR1 MNHEY, CDR2 SVGEGT. This CDR3 is 14 amino acids long. V lost 6 bases and J lost 4, with 15 bases in between.

The CDR3 DNA sequence: TGTGCCAGCAGCCAAGGACCGGGAGGTAGCGGGAAAACAGATACGCAGTATTTT. Amino acid sequence: CASSQGPGGSGKTDTQYF. The J gene is TRBJ2-3, the V gene TRBV3-1; 8 bases match TRBD2. There are 18 residues in the CDR3. Germline V gene lookup returns CDR1 LGHDT and CDR2 YNNKEL (reference sequence). V lost 1 base, J lost 3 bases, and 12 bases stayed unmatched.

This clonotype showed up just a few times. V usage is TRBV27 and J usage is TRBJ1-1; D may be TRBD1 (5 bases). V lost 6 bases to trimming and J lost 0 bases, with 14 bases between them. The CDR3 spans 15 residues. Germline V lookup: CDR1 MNHEY, CDR2 SMNVEV (reference sequence). The CDR3 bases are TGTGCCAGCAGGATCGGACAAGTCATGAACACTGAAGCTTTCTTT. Amino acid sequence: CASRIGQVMNTEAFF.

Ten or more counts support this clonotype. V and J are TRBV10-3 and TRBJ1-1; a weak D match, TRBD1 (6 bases). V was shortened by 8 bases and J by 1 base, with 20 bases between the two germline ends. Looked up from germline, CDR1 is ENHRY and CDR2 is SYGVKD. This CDR3 has 16 amino acids. CDR3 in DNA: TGTGCCATCGGTCGCGGGGTTACGGGGGCGAACACTGAAGCTTTCTTT. It translates to CAIGRGVTGANTEAFF.

This clonotype showed up many times. The chain links TRBV6-2 or TRBV6-3 to TRBJ2-1, with D hard to call. The germline V gene encodes CDR1 MNHEY and CDR2 SVGEGT. Trimming removed 0 bases from V and 9 bases from J, with 3 bases in between. This CDR3 spans 11 amino acids. CDR3 bases: TGTGCCAGCAGTTACTCGATTGAGCAGTTCTTC. Translation gives CASSYSIEQFF.

This clonotype was detected ten times or more. This chain joins TRBV19 and TRBJ1-2; D unclear. This CDR3 has 11 residues. The germline V gene encodes CDR1 LNHDA and CDR2 SQIVND (reference sequence). Deletions cut 5 bases from V and 8 bases from J, with 9 bases between. The CDR3 loop reads CASSFPGGYTF. CDR3 bases: TGTGCCAGTAGTTTCCCGGGCGGCTACACCTTC.

V usage is TRBV6-1 and J usage is TRBJ2-3; 9 positions match TRBD1. The CDR3 contains 16 residues. The germline V gene encodes CDR1 MNHNS and CDR2 SASEGT. Trimming removed 3 bases from V and 2 bases from J; junction bases left unmatched: 6. The chain's CDR3 is CASSDWGTGNTDTQYF. The DNA of the CDR3 is TGTGCCAGCAGTGACTGGGGGACAGGGAACACAGATACGCAGTATTTT.

This clonotype was seen repeatedly, ten times or more. The rearrangement links TRBV12-3 or TRBV12-4 to TRBJ1-5; D is ambiguous. The ends were cut back, 1 base at V and 7 bases at J, with 17 bases in the middle. The CDR3 extends over 16 amino acids. CDR3 amino acids: CASSLGQSARKQPQHF. CDR3 nucleotides: TGTGCCAGCAGTTTAGGGCAGTCCGCGCGAAAACAGCCCCAGCATTTT.

The V gene is TRBV27, the J gene TRBJ2-5; 12 positions match TRBD2. CDR3 size: 20 residues. Germline assignment: CDR1 MNHEY and CDR2 SMNVEV (reference sequence). Trimming at V came to 4 bases and at J to 11 bases, leaving 26 bases not matched to a gene. The CDR3 is CASSSFMASSGGAPYNEQYF. The CDR3 DNA is TGTGCCAGCAGTTCATTTATGGCTTCTAGCGGGGGGGCCCCCTACAATGAGCAGTACTTC.

The chain couples TRBV13 to TRBJ2-3, with D possibly TRBD1 on 6 matching bases. Germline assignment: CDR1 PRHDT and CDR2 FYEKMQ (reference sequence). V shed 5 bases and J shed 0 bases, with 12 bases lying between them. The CDR3 runs 15 residues. The CDR3 loop reads CASSLRTVSTDTQYF. DNA of the CDR3: TGTGCCAGCAGCCTGCGGACAGTTAGCACAGATACGCAGTATTTT.

At least ten counts were recorded for this clonotype. The chain combines TRBV7-2 with TRBJ2-5; 12 bases match TRBD2. This CDR3 has 16 amino acids. Trimming removed 1 base from V and 6 bases from J; junction bases left unmatched: 6. Germline assignment: CDR1 SGHTA and CDR2 FQGNSA. The CDR3 here is CASSLVLAGGPKTQYF. The CDR3 DNA reads TGTGCCAGCAGCTTAGTTCTAGCGGGGGGGCCTAAGACCCAGTACTTC.

This chain connects TRBV7-2 to TRBJ2-3; 8 bases agree with TRBD1. This CDR3 is 15 amino acids long. With V trimmed by 3 bases and J by 4 bases, 6 bases remained unmatched. Germline CDR1 is SGHTA and CDR2 is FQGNSA. The CDR3 here is CASSFLDRAADTQYF. The CDR3 nucleotides are TGTGCCAGCAGCTTTCTGGACAGGGCTGCAGATACGCAGTATTTT.

This clonotype was observed a handful of times. This clone may be a read error of a much larger clone one base away. The chain carries TRBV27 and TRBJ2-7; D gene unclear. Deletions cut 0 bases from V and 0 bases from J, with 9 bases between. CDR1 is MNHEY and CDR2 is SMNVEV in the germline V gene (reference sequence). The CDR3 is 15 amino acids. The CDR3 here is CASSLSCSASYEQYF. In DNA, the CDR3 is TGTGCCAGCAGTTTATCGTGCAGCGCCTCCTACGAGCAGTACTTC.

V and J are TRBV29-1 and TRBJ2-3; unclear D gene. This CDR3 has 11 residues. CDR1 is SQVTM, CDR2 ANQGSEA, per germline. This CDR3 is CSTGETDTQYF. Here the CDR3 DNA reads TGCAGTACTGGCGAGACAGATACGCAGTATTTT.

At least ten counts were recorded for this clonotype. The V call is TRBV4-1, the J call TRBJ2-7; the match to TRBD2 covers 15 bases. The length of the CDR3 is 18 residues. CDR1 MGHRA and CDR2 YSYEKL come from the germline V gene. V trimming: 4 bases; J trimming: 2 bases; junction bases outside the gene matches: 9. The CDR3, as DNA: TGCGCCAGCAGCCGAAGCGGGGGGACTAGCGGGGGGACCTACGAGCAGTACTTC. Translation: CASSRSGGTSGGTYEQYF.

V gene TRBV15 combines with J gene TRBJ2-1; the D gene could be TRBD1 or TRBD2 (6 bases each). Germline lookup yields CDR1 LNHNV and CDR2 YYDKDF (reference sequence). The CDR3 runs 16 residues. V lost 0 bases and J 6 bases, leaving 15 bases between the germline ends. The CDR3 DNA sequence: TGTGCCACCAGCAGAGATCTGGGGGGCGTTGTCAATGAGCAGTTCTTC. The encoded protein is CATSRDLGGVVNEQFF.

The chain employs TRBV12-3 or TRBV12-4 and TRBJ1-4; D is perhaps TRBD1 (5 bases). This CDR3 has 14 amino acids. With 5 bases removed from V and 8 bases from J, the gap between germline ends came to 15 bases. The CDR3, as DNA: TGTGCCAGCAGTCAATGGGGGGTCGGCGAAAAACTGTTTTTT. It codes for CASSQWGVGEKLFF.